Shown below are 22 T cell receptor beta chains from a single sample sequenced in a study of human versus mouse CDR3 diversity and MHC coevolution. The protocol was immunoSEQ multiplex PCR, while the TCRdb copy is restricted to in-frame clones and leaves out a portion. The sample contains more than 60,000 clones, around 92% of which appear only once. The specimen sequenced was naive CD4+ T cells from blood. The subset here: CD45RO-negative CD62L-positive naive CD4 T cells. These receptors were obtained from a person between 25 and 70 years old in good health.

The CDR3 bases are TGCGCCAGCAGCCCCTTTTCCGGGGCTGGGGCCAACGTCCTGACTTTC. It is translated as CASSPFSGAGANVLTF. The chain links TRBV5-1 to TRBJ2-6; D may be TRBD2 (5 bases). The CDR3 runs 16 residues. Germline V gene data show CDR1 as SGHRS and CDR2 as YFSETQ. V lost 4 bases and J lost 2, with 13 bases in between.

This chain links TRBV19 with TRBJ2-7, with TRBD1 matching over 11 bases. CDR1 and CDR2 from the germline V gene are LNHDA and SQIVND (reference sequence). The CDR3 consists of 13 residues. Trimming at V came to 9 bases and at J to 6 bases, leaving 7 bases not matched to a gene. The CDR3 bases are TGTGCCAGCGGGACAGGGGGGCTTCGCGAGCAGTACTTC. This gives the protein CASGTGGLREQYF. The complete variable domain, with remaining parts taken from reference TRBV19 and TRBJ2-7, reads DGGITQSPKYLFRKEGQNVTLSCEQNLNHDAMYWYRQDPGQGLRLIYYSQIVNDFQKGDIAEGYSVSREKKESFPLTVTSAQKNPTAFYLCASGTGGLREQYFGPGTRLTVT.

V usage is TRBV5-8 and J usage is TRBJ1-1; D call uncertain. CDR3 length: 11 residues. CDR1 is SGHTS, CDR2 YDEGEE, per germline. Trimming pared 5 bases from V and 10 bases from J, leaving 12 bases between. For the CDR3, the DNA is TGTGCCAGCAGACGGATCGAGGCAGCTTTCTTT. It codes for CASRRIEAAFF.

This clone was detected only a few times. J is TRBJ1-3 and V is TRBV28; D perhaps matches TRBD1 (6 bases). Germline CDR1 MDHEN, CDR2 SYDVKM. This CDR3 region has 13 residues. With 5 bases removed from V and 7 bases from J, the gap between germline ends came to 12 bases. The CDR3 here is CASSPGQTNTIYF. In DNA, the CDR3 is TGTGCCAGCAGTCCCGGACAGACCAACACCATATATTTT.

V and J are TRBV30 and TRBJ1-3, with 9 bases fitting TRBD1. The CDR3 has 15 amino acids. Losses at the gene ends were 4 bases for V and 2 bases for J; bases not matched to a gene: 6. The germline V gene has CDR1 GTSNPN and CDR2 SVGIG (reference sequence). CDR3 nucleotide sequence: TGTGCCTGGAACCCGGGGACAGGGCCTGGAAACACCATATATTTT. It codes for CAWNPGTGPGNTIYF.

The CDR3 reads CAHATGDTDTQYF. The CDR3 DNA is TGTGCCCACGCGACAGGAGACACAGATACGCAGTATTTT. The chain couples TRBV30 to TRBJ2-3; D is possibly TRBD1 (6 bases). CDR3 length equals 13 residues. V lost 8 bases to trimming and J lost 2 bases, with 14 bases between them. CDR1 and CDR2 (germline): GTSNPN, SVGIG (reference sequence). Using reference TRBV30 and TRBJ2-3 for the parts outside the CDR3, the full variable domain is SQTIHQWPATLVQPVGSPLSLECTVEGTSNPNLYWYRQAAGRGLQLLFYSVGIGQISSEVPQNLSASRPQDRQFILSSKKLLLSDSGFYLCAHATGDTDTQYFGPGTRLTVL.

The CDR3 nucleotides read TGTGCCAGCAGCGCTACTAGCGGCCCCTACAATGAGCAGTTCTTC. It specifies CASSATSGPYNEQFF. The V and J genes are TRBV9 and TRBJ2-1; 8 positions match TRBD2. The CDR3 loop spans 15 amino acids. After removal of 3 bases from V and 2 bases from J, the junction contained 4 bases not matched to a gene. CDR1 and CDR2 (germline): SGDLS, YYNGEE.

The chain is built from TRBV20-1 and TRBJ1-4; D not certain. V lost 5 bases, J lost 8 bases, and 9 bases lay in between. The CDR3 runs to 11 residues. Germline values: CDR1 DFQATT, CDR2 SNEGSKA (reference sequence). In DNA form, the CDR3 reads TGCAGTGCTCGCGGCGGGGAAAAACTGTTTTTT. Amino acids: CSARGGEKLFF.

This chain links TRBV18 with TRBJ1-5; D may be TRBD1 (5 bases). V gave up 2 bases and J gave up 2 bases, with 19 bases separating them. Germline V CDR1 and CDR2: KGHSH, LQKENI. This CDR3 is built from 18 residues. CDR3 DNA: TGTGCCAGCTCACCAGGCCAGGGATTAGGGGTGCGCAATCAGCCCCAGCATTTT. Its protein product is CASSPGQGLGVRNQPQHF.

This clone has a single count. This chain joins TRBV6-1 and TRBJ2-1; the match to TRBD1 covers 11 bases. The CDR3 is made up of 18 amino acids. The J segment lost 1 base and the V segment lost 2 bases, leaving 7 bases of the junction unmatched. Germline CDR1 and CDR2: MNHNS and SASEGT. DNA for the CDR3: TGTGCCAGCAGTGAAAGGACAGGGGGCTCCGCTTCCTACAATGAGCAGTTCTTC. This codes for CASSERTGGSASYNEQFF.

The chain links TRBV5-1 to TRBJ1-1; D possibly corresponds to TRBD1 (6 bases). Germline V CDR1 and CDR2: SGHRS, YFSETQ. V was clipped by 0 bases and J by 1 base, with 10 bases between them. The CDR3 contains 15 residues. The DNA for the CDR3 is TGCGCCAGCAGCTTGGGGGACAACAAGAACACTGAAGCTTTCTTT. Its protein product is CASSLGDNKNTEAFF.

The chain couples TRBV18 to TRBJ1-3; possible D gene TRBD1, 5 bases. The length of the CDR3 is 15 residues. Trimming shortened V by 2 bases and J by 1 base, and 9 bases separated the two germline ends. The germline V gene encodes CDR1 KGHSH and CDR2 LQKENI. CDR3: CASSPNPGSGNTIYF. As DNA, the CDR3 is TGTGCCAGCTCACCAAATCCAGGGTCTGGAAACACCATATATTTT.

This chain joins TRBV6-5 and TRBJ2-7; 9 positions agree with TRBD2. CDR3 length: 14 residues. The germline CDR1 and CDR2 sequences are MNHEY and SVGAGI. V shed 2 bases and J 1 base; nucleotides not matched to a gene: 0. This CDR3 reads CASSYLAGSYEQYF. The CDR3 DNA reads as TGTGCCAGCAGTTACCTAGCGGGATCCTACGAGCAGTACTTC.

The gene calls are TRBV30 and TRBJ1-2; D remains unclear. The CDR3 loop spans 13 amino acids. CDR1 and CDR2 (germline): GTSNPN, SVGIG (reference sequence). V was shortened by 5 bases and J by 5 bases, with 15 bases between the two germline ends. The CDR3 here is CAWGRVQGYGYTF. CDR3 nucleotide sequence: TGTGCCTGGGGGCGAGTCCAAGGATATGGCTACACCTTC.

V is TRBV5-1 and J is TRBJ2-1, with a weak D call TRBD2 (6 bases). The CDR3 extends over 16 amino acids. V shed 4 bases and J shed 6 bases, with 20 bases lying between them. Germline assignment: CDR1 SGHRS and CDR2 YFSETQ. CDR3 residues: CASSRGVSRAGNEQFF. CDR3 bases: TGCGCCAGCAGCCGCGGGGTGAGTAGGGCGGGCAATGAGCAGTTCTTC.

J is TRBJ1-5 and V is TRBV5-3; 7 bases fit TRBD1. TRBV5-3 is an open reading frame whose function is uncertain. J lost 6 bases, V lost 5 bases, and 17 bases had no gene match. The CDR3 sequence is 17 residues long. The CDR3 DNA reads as TGTGCCAGAAGTTCGTTGGAGCGGACAGGATACGTTCAGCCCCAGCATTTT. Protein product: CARSSLERTGYVQPQHF.

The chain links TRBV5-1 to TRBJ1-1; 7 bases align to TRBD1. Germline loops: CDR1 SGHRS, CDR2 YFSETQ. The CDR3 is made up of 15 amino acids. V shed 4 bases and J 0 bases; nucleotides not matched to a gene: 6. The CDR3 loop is CASSLDRVMNTEAFF. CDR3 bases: TGCGCCAGCAGCCTAGACAGGGTAATGAACACTGAAGCTTTCTTT.

The CDR3 loop reads CASSRTGAGPLGDTQYF. CDR3 DNA sequence: TGTGCCAGCAGCCGAACAGGAGCGGGCCCCCTAGGTGATACGCAGTATTTT. The chain carries TRBV5-4 and TRBJ2-3, with D possibly TRBD2 on 6 matching bases. Germline loops: CDR1 SGHNT, CDR2 YYREEE (reference sequence). The germline V and J ends were trimmed by 4 bases and 6 bases, with 24 bases remaining between them. This CDR3 is 17 amino acids long.

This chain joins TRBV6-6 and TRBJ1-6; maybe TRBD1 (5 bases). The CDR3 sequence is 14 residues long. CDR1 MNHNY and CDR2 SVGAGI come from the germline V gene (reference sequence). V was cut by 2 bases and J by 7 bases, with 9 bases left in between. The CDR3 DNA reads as TGTGCCAGCAGTTACAGGGGCAACAATTCACCCCTCCACTTT. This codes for CASSYRGNNSPLHF.

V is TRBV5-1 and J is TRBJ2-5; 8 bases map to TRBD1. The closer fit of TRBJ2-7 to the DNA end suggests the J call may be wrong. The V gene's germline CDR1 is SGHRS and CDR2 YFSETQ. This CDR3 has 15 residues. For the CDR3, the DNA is TGCGCCAGCAGCAGGGGACAGGCTCACTCCTACGAGCAGTACTTC. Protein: CASSRGQAHSYEQYF.

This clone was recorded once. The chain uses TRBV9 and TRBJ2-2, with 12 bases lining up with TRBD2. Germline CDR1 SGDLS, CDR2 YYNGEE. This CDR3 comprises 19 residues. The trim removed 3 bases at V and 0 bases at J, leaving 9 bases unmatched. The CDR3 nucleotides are TGTGCCAGCAGCGCCCCTAGCGGGGGGGCCGTATCGAACACCGGGGAGCTGTTTTTT. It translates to CASSAPSGGAVSNTGELFF.

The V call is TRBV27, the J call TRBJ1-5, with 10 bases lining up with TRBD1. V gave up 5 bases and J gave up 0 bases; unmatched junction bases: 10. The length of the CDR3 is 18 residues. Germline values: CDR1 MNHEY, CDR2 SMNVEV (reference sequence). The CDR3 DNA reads TGTGCCAGCAGTACAACGTGGACAGGGGGTCATAGCAATCAGCCCCAGCATTTT. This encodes CASSTTWTGGHSNQPQHF.